Listed below are T cell receptor beta chains from one sample, sequenced in a study of T-cell reconstitution after alpha-beta-depleted transplantation in children. TCRdb independently ran MiXCR on the PCR reads; one entry per CDR3 protein. This sample carries some 530,000 distinct CDR3 sequences, approximately 12% of them seen once, and the ten largest clones take about 5.6%. Sequencing used PBMCs from the stem cell graft donor, obtained from the stem cell graft. The receptors shown here come from a human donor who donated a stem cell graft to a child with combined immunodeficiency. Both conserved end residues are part of each CDR3. The D gene is left open where the match is weak. Part of the rows lack a size; the others show once, few, many or a class for expanded clones.

D gene,clone size,V gene,J gene,CDR3 protein,CDR3 DNA
TRBD1,-,TRBV20-1,TRBJ2-1,CSVSGTERSSYNEQFF,TGCAGTGTGTCCGGGACAGAGCGTAGCTCCTACAATGAGCAGTTCTTC
-,few,TRBV30,TRBJ2-1,CAWSVLPNEQFF,TGTGCCTGGAGTGTACTTCCTAATGAGCAGTTCTTC
TRBD2,few,TRBV6-5,TRBJ2-3,CASSYWSSGASTDTQYF,TGTGCCAGCAGTTACTGGTCTAGCGGGGCGAGCACAGATACGCAGTATTTT
-,-,TRBV7-8,TRBJ1-5,CASSLGGVTSNQPQHF,TGTGCCAGCAGCTTAGGCGGGGTCACGAGCAATCAGCCCCAGCATTTT
-,many,TRBV11-2,TRBJ2-2,CASSLDGRGDTGELFF,TGTGCCAGCAGCTTAGATGGCAGGGGGGACACCGGGGAGCTGTTTTTT
-,-,TRBV9,TRBJ2-7,CASSVGTVYEQYF,TGTGCCAGCAGCGTAGGTACAGTCTACGAGCAGTACTTC
-,many,TRBV6-5,TRBJ1-4,CASSPYRAGMGEKLFF,TGTGCCAGCAGCCCCTACCGGGCGGGGATGGGTGAAAAACTGTTTTTT
-,many,TRBV6-1,TRBJ2-1,CASKPGSSYNEQFF,TGTGCCAGCAAACCAGGGAGCTCCTACAATGAGCAGTTCTTC
-,-,TRBV6-2/TRBV6-3,TRBJ2-7,CASSYSWLQTRSYEQYF,TGTGCCAGCAGTTACTCGTGGTTACAGACTCGGTCCTACGAGCAGTACTTC
TRBD1,-,TRBV9,TRBJ2-3,CASSVEGAMEDTQYF,TGTGCCAGCAGCGTAGAGGGGGCGATGGAGGATACGCAGTATTTT
-,few,TRBV4-3,TRBJ2-5,CASSQGWTEGETQYF,TGCGCCAGCAGCCAAGGTTGGACCGAAGGGGAGACCCAGTACTTC
-,-,TRBV5-1,TRBJ2-2,CASSPPHSENTGELFF,TGCGCCAGCAGCCCACCGCATAGCGAGAACACCGGGGAGCTGTTTTTT
-,-,TRBV18,TRBJ2-3,CASTSGEDTQYF,TGTGCCAGTACATCGGGGGAAGATACGCAGTATTTT
TRBD1,many,TRBV15,TRBJ2-5,CATSRDPSGQVTQETQYF,TGTGCCACCAGCAGAGATCCTTCGGGACAGGTCACACAAGAGACCCAGTACTTC
-,many,TRBV5-1,TRBJ1-5,CASSFRTEYNQPQHF,TGCGCCAGCAGCTTTAGGACAGAGTACAATCAGCCCCAGCATTTT
-,-,TRBV7-2,TRBJ2-5,CATSGDALRTQYF,TGTGCCACCTCAGGGGATGCCCTGCGGACCCAGTACTTC
-,few,TRBV30,TRBJ2-7,CAWSPIFTGRQPYEQYF,TGTGCCTGGAGTCCCATCTTCACTGGAAGACAACCCTACGAGCAGTACTTC
-,-,TRBV19,TRBJ2-1,CASSITGGDFYNEQFF,TGTGCCAGTAGTATAACGGGCGGGGATTTCTACAATGAGCAGTTCTTC
-,-,TRBV30,TRBJ2-7,CAWSGWGGAPREQYF,TGTGCCTGGAGCGGTTGGGGGGGGGCCCCTCGTGAGCAGTACTTC
TRBD1,few,TRBV7-2,TRBJ1-1,CASSLKLQGQGTEAFF,TGTGCCAGCAGCCTGAAGTTACAGGGGCAGGGCACTGAAGCTTTCTTT
TRBD2,-,TRBV20-1,TRBJ2-1,CSARGLAGYNEQFF,TGCAGTGCTAGAGGGCTAGCGGGGTACAATGAGCAGTTCTTC
TRBD1,-,TRBV5-1,TRBJ1-2,CASSLVRGGDYGYTF,TGCGCCAGCAGCTTGGTGAGAGGGGGCGACTATGGCTACACCTTC
TRBD1,few,TRBV13,TRBJ1-2,CASSQRTGRDTF,TGTGCCAGCAGCCAACGGACAGGGCGGGACACCTTC
-,-,TRBV2,TRBJ2-7,CASSDLDGRVDEQYF,TGTGCCAGCAGTGACCTGGATGGCAGGGTGGACGAGCAGTACTTC